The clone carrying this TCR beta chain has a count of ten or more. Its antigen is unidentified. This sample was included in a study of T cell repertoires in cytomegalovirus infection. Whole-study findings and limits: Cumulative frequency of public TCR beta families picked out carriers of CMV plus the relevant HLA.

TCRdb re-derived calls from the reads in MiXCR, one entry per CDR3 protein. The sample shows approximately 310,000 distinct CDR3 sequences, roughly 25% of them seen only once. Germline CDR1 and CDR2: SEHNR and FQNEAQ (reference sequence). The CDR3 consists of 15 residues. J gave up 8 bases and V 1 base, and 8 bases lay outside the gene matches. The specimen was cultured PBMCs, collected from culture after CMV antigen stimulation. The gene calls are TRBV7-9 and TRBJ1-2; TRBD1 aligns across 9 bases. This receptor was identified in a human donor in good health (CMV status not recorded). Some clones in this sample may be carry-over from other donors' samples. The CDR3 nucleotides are TGTGCCAGCAGCTTAGTACAGGGGGCGATACGGGGCTACACCTTC. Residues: CASSLVQGAIRGYTF. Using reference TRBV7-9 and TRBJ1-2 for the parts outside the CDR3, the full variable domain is DTGVSQNPRHKITKRGQNVTFRCDPISEHNRLYWYRQTLGQGPEFLTYFQNEAQLEKSRLLSDRFSAERPKGSFSTLEIQRTEQGDSAMYLCASSLVQGAIRGYTFGSGTRLTVV.